The clone carrying this T cell receptor (beta chain) has a handful of counts. Its antigen is not identified. From the reads, TCRdb called clonotypes with MiXCR, one entry per CDR3 protein. Found here are roughly 500,000 distinct CDR3 sequences, roughly a third of them singletons; the top ten hold 17%. The data originate from a study of T cell repertoires in cytomegalovirus infection. Study overall: HLA-B-restricted CMV epitopes that are well studied, plus recently identified HLA-C-restricted ones, were used by the study. Signatures in public TCR beta sequences pointed to both CMV infection and matching HLA type.

The CDR3 has 13 amino acids. The ends were cut back, 4 bases at V and 5 bases at J, with 9 bases in the middle. CDR1 is SGHVS and CDR2 is FNYEAQ in the germline V gene. Notes on the study in general: Clonotypes of TCR beta that were HLA-C-restricted and CMV-specific dominated the ex vivo response. Carriers of CMV plus the relevant HLA were identified by cumulative public TCR beta family frequency.

The sequences come from cultured PBMCs, collected from culture after CMV antigen stimulation. The TCR originated in a human donor in good health (CMV status not recorded). Some clones in this sample may be carry-over from other donors' samples. V gene TRBV7-6 combines with J gene TRBJ2-1; D is unclear. The CDR3 DNA sequence: TGTGCCAGCAGCTCCCGGGCTAACAATGAGCAGTTCTTC. Protein product: CASSSRANNEQFF.